This T cell receptor (beta chain) was obtained from a study of blood T cells in healthy people across ages. Primed by a sample-barcoded 5' primer and a J-beta primer mix, a second PCR proceeded for about 6 to 12 cycles. From the 5' RACE reads, TCRdb called clonotypes with MiXCR, one entry per CDR3 protein. The table shows approximately 780,000 distinct CDR3 sequences, with about a quarter occurring only once. Study-level results: CMV status of donors was unknown, possibly confounding expanded clonotype changes.

In terms of origin and age, donors were healthy Caucasian individuals from Russia aged roughly 6 to 95. This clonotype was picked up a small number of times. Its antigen remains unidentified. The CDR3 covers 16 residues. V shed 2 bases and J 4 bases; nucleotides not matched to a gene: 10. Germline V CDR1 and CDR2: MNHNY, SVGAGI (reference sequence). These data were also reused for a study on T cells of mothers and their children. That source reports: A few healthy Caucasian mothers, along with their six children, served as the donors. Each 15 ul cDNA reaction used roughly 1.5 ug RNA; all RNA was used.

The sample consisted of blood. The chain couples TRBV6-6 to TRBJ2-5, with TRBD2 matching over 7 bases. The TCR sequence derives from a boy younger than 18 in good health. The chain's CDR3 is CASSYPVAGRGETQYF. In nucleotides, the CDR3 is TGTGCCAGCAGTTACCCGGTCGCAGGGAGGGGAGAGACCCAGTACTTC.